These T cell receptor beta chains were read from a single sample in a study of T cell repertoires in cytomegalovirus infection. TCRdb fed the reads into MiXCR, producing one record per CDR3 protein. The table has under 850,000 distinct CDR3 sequences, 35% to 40% seen once; the top ten hold 2.8%. Sequenced input: PBMCs. These receptors were taken from a human donor in good health (CMV status not recorded). Some clones in this sample may be carry-over from other donors' samples. Both conserved end residues are part of each CDR3. Each record gives: CDR3 length, clone size, D gene, V gene, J gene, CDR3 protein, CDR3 DNA. A D gene is named only where the DNA matches it firmly. The size of a clone is reported for some rows only, either as once, few or many, or as a class for expanded clones.

cdr3_length: 16
clone_size: few
d_call: TRBD2
v_call: TRBV12-3/TRBV12-4
j_call: TRBJ2-7
cdr3_aa: CASRLTLAGAHNEQYF
cdr3_nt: TGTGCCAGCAGGCTTACCTTAGCGGGAGCTCACAACGAGCAGTACTTC

cdr3_length: 14
clone_size: few
d_call: .
v_call: TRBV12-3/TRBV12-4
j_call: TRBJ1-1
cdr3_aa: CASSLYGEDTEAFF
cdr3_nt: TGTGCCAGCAGTTTATACGGAGAGGACACTGAAGCTTTCTTT

cdr3_length: 12
clone_size: few
d_call: .
v_call: TRBV28
j_call: TRBJ2-1
cdr3_aa: CASSPEWNEQFF
cdr3_nt: TGTGCCAGCAGTCCCGAGTGGAATGAGCAGTTCTTC

cdr3_length: 14
clone_size: .
d_call: TRBD1
v_call: TRBV27
j_call: TRBJ1-5
cdr3_aa: CATASTGLHQPQHF
cdr3_nt: TGTGCCACCGCCTCGACAGGGTTGCATCAGCCCCAGCATTTT

cdr3_length: 16
clone_size: .
d_call: .
v_call: TRBV2
j_call: TRBJ2-4
cdr3_aa: CASSEAEKGAKNIQYF
cdr3_nt: TGTGCCAGCAGTGAAGCGGAGAAGGGGGCCAAAAACATTCAGTACTTC

cdr3_length: 11
clone_size: .
d_call: .
v_call: TRBV29-1
j_call: TRBJ2-7
cdr3_aa: CSVEESYEQYF
cdr3_nt: TGCAGCGTTGAAGAATCCTACGAGCAGTACTTC

cdr3_length: 16
clone_size: .
d_call: .
v_call: TRBV7-9
j_call: TRBJ2-3
cdr3_aa: CASSSEDSPVADTQYF
cdr3_nt: TGTGCCAGCAGCTCCGAGGACAGCCCGGTGGCAGATACGCAGTATTTT

cdr3_length: 13
clone_size: .
d_call: TRBD1
v_call: TRBV14
j_call: TRBJ1-1
cdr3_aa: CGSSQPGQGEAFF
cdr3_nt: TGTGGCAGCAGCCAACCGGGACAGGGAGAAGCTTTCTTT

cdr3_length: 13
clone_size: .
d_call: TRBD1
v_call: TRBV9
j_call: TRBJ2-7
cdr3_aa: CASSGGTGREQYF
cdr3_nt: TGTGCCAGCAGCGGCGGGACAGGGAGAGAGCAGTACTTC

cdr3_length: 20
clone_size: many
d_call: TRBD2
v_call: TRBV7-2
j_call: TRBJ2-1
cdr3_aa: CASSFSGQIYSGSLDNEQFF
cdr3_nt: TGTGCCAGCAGCTTCTCAGGGCAGATTTATAGCGGGAGCCTCGACAATGAGCAGTTCTTC

cdr3_length: 14
clone_size: .
d_call: TRBD1
v_call: TRBV12-3/TRBV12-4
j_call: TRBJ1-2
cdr3_aa: CASSFRQGGYGYTF
cdr3_nt: TGTGCCAGCAGTTTCAGACAGGGAGGCTATGGCTACACCTTC

cdr3_length: 12
clone_size: .
d_call: .
v_call: TRBV27
j_call: TRBJ1-2
cdr3_aa: CASSLPGYGSTF
cdr3_nt: TGTGCCAGCAGTTTGCCGGGGTATGGCTCCACCTTC

cdr3_length: 20
clone_size: .
d_call: TRBD1
v_call: TRBV6-6
j_call: TRBJ1-2
cdr3_aa: CASRDTIPGQFDYSNYGYTF
cdr3_nt: TGTGCCAGCAGAGATACGATCCCGGGACAGTTCGATTATTCTAACTATGGCTACACCTTC

cdr3_length: 16
clone_size: .
d_call: .
v_call: TRBV4-1
j_call: TRBJ1-2
cdr3_aa: CASSQEGSGGSYGYTF
cdr3_nt: TGCGCCAGCAGCCAAGAAGGTTCTGGCGGATCCTATGGCTACACCTTC

cdr3_length: 14
clone_size: .
d_call: .
v_call: TRBV19
j_call: TRBJ1-5
cdr3_aa: CASNPRDGNQPQHF
cdr3_nt: TGTGCCAGTAATCCCCGGGACGGCAATCAGCCCCAGCATTTT

cdr3_length: 15
clone_size: .
d_call: .
v_call: TRBV28
j_call: TRBJ2-1
cdr3_aa: CASSFPGVSYNEQFF
cdr3_nt: TGTGCCAGCAGTTTCCCAGGGGTCTCCTACAATGAGCAGTTCTTC

cdr3_length: 14
clone_size: .
d_call: .
v_call: TRBV12-3/TRBV12-4
j_call: TRBJ2-3
cdr3_aa: CASSSGPGADTQYF
cdr3_nt: TGTGCCAGCAGTTCGGGCCCGGGGGCAGATACGCAGTATTTT

cdr3_length: 17
clone_size: .
d_call: .
v_call: TRBV28
j_call: TRBJ1-6
cdr3_aa: CARSLSWYRLSISPLHF
cdr3_nt: TGTGCCAGAAGTTTATCATGGTACAGGCTATCCATTTCACCCCTCCACTTT

cdr3_length: 16
clone_size: .
d_call: .
v_call: TRBV6-6
j_call: TRBJ2-2
cdr3_aa: CASSYPRSANTGELFF
cdr3_nt: TGTGCCAGCAGTTACCCCAGGTCCGCGAACACCGGGGAGCTGTTTTTT

cdr3_length: 12
clone_size: few
d_call: .
v_call: TRBV25-1
j_call: TRBJ1-2
cdr3_aa: CASSEWGGGYTF
cdr3_nt: TGTGCCAGCAGTGAATGGGGTGGGGGCTACACCTTC

cdr3_length: 16
clone_size: .
d_call: .
v_call: TRBV28
j_call: TRBJ1-4
cdr3_aa: CASRTTEVQPGVERFF
cdr3_nt: TGTGCCAGCAGAACCACCGAGGTCCAGCCTGGGGTGGAACGGTTTTTT

cdr3_length: 13
clone_size: few
d_call: .
v_call: TRBV27
j_call: TRBJ1-1
cdr3_aa: CASKVWANTEAFF
cdr3_nt: TGTGCCAGCAAGGTTTGGGCGAACACTGAAGCTTTCTTT

cdr3_length: 15
clone_size: few
d_call: TRBD2
v_call: TRBV28
j_call: TRBJ2-1
cdr3_aa: CASSRTSGTVNEQFF
cdr3_nt: TGTGCCAGCAGTCGGACTAGCGGGACGGTCAATGAGCAGTTCTTC

cdr3_length: 17
clone_size: once
d_call: TRBD1
v_call: TRBV10-2
j_call: TRBJ1-5
cdr3_aa: CASSESRGRGGNQPQHF
cdr3_nt: TGCGCCAGCAGTGAGTCTCGGGGCAGGGGGGGCAATCAGCCCCAGCATTTT

cdr3_length: 19
clone_size: .
d_call: TRBD2
v_call: TRBV7-6
j_call: TRBJ2-5
cdr3_aa: CASCAIRTSGGALAETQYF
cdr3_nt: TGTGCCAGCTGCGCGATAAGGACTAGCGGGGGGGCCTTAGCAGAGACCCAGTACTTC

cdr3_length: 15
clone_size: .
d_call: .
v_call: TRBV7-2
j_call: TRBJ2-1
cdr3_aa: CASSPQGSSYNEQFF
cdr3_nt: TGTGCCAGCAGCCCCCAGGGGTCCTCCTACAATGAGCAGTTCTTC

cdr3_length: 13
clone_size: few
d_call: .
v_call: TRBV12-3/TRBV12-4
j_call: TRBJ2-5
cdr3_aa: CASSLSVQETQYF
cdr3_nt: TGTGCCAGCAGTTTGAGCGTTCAAGAGACCCAGTACTTC

cdr3_length: 16
clone_size: .
d_call: .
v_call: TRBV10-3
j_call: TRBJ2-1
cdr3_aa: CAISLKQGISYNEQFF
cdr3_nt: TGTGCCATCAGTTTAAAGCAGGGTATCTCCTACAATGAGCAGTTCTTC

cdr3_length: 14
clone_size: few
d_call: TRBD1
v_call: TRBV12-3/TRBV12-4
j_call: TRBJ1-1
cdr3_aa: CASLRTGGDTEAFF
cdr3_nt: TGTGCCAGCCTCCGGACAGGGGGCGACACTGAAGCTTTCTTT

cdr3_length: 15
clone_size: few
d_call: .
v_call: TRBV20-1
j_call: TRBJ1-2
cdr3_aa: CSARGLTGTSYGYTF
cdr3_nt: TGCAGTGCTAGAGGACTGACCGGGACAAGCTATGGCTACACCTTC

cdr3_length: 16
clone_size: .
d_call: TRBD1
v_call: TRBV28
j_call: TRBJ2-1
cdr3_aa: CASSLGGQGLNNEQFF
cdr3_nt: TGTGCCAGCAGTTTAGGGGGACAGGGGCTAAACAATGAGCAGTTCTTC

cdr3_length: 18
clone_size: few
d_call: .
v_call: TRBV9
j_call: TRBJ2-1
cdr3_aa: CASSGLATLHDSYNEQFF
cdr3_nt: TGTGCCAGCAGCGGGCTAGCAACCCTGCACGACTCCTACAATGAGCAGTTCTTC

cdr3_length: 14
clone_size: .
d_call: TRBD1
v_call: TRBV7-2
j_call: TRBJ1-1
cdr3_aa: CASSLAFTGVAAFF
cdr3_nt: TGTGCCAGCAGCTTAGCGTTTACAGGGGTTGCAGCTTTCTTT

cdr3_length: 14
clone_size: .
d_call: .
v_call: TRBV12-3/TRBV12-4
j_call: TRBJ2-5
cdr3_aa: CASSSVEIQETQYF
cdr3_nt: TGTGCCAGCAGTTCTGTAGAAATCCAAGAGACCCAGTACTTC

cdr3_length: 14
clone_size: .
d_call: TRBD2
v_call: TRBV12-3/TRBV12-4
j_call: TRBJ2-2
cdr3_aa: CAASGDKNTGELFF
cdr3_nt: TGTGCAGCAAGCGGGGATAAGAACACCGGGGAGCTGTTTTTT

cdr3_length: 13
clone_size: .
d_call: .
v_call: TRBV28
j_call: TRBJ2-7
cdr3_aa: CASGFGRTYEQYF
cdr3_nt: TGTGCCAGCGGCTTCGGCAGAACCTACGAGCAGTACTTC

cdr3_length: 13
clone_size: few
d_call: TRBD1
v_call: TRBV5-6
j_call: TRBJ1-2
cdr3_aa: CASSLGTVNGYTF
cdr3_nt: TGTGCCAGCAGCTTAGGGACAGTGAATGGCTACACCTTC